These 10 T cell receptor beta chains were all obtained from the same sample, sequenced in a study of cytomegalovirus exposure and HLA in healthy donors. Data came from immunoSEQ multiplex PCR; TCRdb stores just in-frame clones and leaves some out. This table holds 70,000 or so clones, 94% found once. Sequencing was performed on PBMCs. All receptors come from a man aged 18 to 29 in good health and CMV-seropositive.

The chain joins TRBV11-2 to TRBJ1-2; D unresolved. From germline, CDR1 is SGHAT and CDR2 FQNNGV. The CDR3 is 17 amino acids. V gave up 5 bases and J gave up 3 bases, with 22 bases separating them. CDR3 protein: CASSPVPLIAVDYGYTF. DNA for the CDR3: TGTGCCAGCAGCCCCGTTCCTCTGATTGCGGTTGACTATGGCTACACCTTC.

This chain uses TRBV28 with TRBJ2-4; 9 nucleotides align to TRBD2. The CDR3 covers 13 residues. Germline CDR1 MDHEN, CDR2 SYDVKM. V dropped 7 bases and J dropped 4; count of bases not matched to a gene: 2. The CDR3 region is CASTLAGKNIQYF. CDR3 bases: TGTGCCAGCACCCTAGCGGGAAAAAACATTCAGTACTTC. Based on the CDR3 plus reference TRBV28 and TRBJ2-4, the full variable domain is DVKVTQSSRYLVKRTGEKVFLECVQDMDHENMFWYRQDPGLGLRLIYFSYDVKMKEKGDIPEGYSVSREKKERFSLILESASTNQTSMYLCASTLAGKNIQYFGAGTRLSVL.

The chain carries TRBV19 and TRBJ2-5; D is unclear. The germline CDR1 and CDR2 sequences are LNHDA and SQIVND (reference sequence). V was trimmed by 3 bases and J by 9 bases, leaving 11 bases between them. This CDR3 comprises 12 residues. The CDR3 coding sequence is TGTGCCAGTAGTATTGGGTCAGGATCCCAGTACTTC. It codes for CASSIGSGSQYF. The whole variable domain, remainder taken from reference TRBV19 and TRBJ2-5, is DGGITQSPKYLFRKEGQNVTLSCEQNLNHDAMYWYRQDPGQGLRLIYYSQIVNDFQKGDIAEGYSVSREKKESFPLTVTSAQKNPTAFYLCASSIGSGSQYFGPGTRLLVL.

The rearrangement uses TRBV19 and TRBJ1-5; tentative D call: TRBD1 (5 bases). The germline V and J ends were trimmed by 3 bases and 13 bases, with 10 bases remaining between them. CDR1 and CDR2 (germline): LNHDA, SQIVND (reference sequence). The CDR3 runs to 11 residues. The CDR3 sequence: CASSMGDLQHF. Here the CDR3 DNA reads TGTGCCAGTAGTATGGGGGACTTACAGCATTTT.

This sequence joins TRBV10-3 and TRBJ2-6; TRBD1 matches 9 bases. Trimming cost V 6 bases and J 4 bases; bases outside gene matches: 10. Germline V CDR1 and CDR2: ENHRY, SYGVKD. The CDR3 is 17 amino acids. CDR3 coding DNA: TGTGCCATCAGACCCGGGACAGGGCAATCCGGGGCCAACGTCCTGACTTTC. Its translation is CAIRPGTGQSGANVLTF.

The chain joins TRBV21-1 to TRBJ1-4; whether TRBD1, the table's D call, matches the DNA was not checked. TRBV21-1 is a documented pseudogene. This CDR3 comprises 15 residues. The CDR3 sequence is CASSPPGQGNEKLFF. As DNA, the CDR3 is TGTGCCAGCAGCCCTCCGGGACAGGGGAATGAAAAACTGTTTTTT.

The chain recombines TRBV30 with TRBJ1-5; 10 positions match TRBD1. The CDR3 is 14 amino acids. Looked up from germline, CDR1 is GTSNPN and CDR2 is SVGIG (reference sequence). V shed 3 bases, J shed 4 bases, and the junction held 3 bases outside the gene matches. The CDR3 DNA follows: TGTGCCTGGAGAGGGACAGGGGTGAATCAGCCCCAGCATTTT. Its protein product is CAWRGTGVNQPQHF.

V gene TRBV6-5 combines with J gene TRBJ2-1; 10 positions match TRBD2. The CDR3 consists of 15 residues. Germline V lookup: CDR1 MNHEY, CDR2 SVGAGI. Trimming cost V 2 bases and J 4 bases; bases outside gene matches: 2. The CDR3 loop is CASSYLAGDYNEQFF. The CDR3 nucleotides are TGTGCCAGCAGTTACCTAGCGGGAGATTACAATGAGCAGTTCTTC.

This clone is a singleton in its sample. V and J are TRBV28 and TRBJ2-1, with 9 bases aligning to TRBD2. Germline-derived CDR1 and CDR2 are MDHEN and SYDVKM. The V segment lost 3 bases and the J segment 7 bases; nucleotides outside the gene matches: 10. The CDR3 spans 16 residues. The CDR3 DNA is TGTGCCAGCAGTTTCGGGGTAGCGGGAGCTCGGAATGAGCAGTTCTTC. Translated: CASSFGVAGARNEQFF.

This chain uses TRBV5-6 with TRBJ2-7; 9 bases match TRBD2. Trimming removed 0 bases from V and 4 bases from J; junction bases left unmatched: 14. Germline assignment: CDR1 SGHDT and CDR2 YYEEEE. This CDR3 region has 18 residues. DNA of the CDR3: TGTGCCAGCAGCTTGGAAGCGGGAGGACCTATCGGCCGATACGAGCAGTACTTC. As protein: CASSLEAGGPIGRYEQYF. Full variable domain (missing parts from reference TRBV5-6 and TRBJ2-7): DAGVTQSPTHLIKTRGQQVTLRCSPKSGHDTVSWYQQALGQGPQFIFQYYEEEERQRGNFPDRFSGHQFPNYSSELNVNALLLGDSALYLCASSLEAGGPIGRYEQYFGPGTRLTVT.